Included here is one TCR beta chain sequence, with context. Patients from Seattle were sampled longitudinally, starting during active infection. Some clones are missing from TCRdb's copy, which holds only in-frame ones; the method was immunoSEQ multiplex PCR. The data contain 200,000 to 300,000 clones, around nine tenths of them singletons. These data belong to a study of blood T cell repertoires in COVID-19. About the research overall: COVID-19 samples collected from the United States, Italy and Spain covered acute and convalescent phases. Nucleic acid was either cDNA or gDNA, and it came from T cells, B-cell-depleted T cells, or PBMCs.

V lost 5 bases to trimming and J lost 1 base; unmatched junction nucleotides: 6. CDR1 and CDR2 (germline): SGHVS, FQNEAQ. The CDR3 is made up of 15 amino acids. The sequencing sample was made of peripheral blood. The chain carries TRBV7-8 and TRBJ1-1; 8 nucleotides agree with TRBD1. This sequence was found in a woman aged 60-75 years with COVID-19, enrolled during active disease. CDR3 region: CASSPATGANTEAFF. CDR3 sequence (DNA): TGTGCCAGCAGCCCCGCGACAGGGGCGAACACTGAAGCTTTCTTT.